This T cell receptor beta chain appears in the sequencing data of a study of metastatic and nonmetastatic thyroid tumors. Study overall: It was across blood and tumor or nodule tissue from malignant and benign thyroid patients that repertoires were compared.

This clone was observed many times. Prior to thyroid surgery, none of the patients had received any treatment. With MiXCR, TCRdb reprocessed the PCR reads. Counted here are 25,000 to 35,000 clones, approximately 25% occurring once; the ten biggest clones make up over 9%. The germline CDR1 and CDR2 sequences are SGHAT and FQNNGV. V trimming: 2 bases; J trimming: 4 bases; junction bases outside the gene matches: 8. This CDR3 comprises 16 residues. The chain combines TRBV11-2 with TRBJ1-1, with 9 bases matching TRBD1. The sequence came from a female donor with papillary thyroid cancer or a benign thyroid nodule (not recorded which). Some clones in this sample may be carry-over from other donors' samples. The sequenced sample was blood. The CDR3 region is CASSLLTGGAGTEAFF. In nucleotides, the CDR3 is TGTGCCAGCAGCTTATTAACAGGGGGCGCGGGCACTGAAGCTTTCTTT.